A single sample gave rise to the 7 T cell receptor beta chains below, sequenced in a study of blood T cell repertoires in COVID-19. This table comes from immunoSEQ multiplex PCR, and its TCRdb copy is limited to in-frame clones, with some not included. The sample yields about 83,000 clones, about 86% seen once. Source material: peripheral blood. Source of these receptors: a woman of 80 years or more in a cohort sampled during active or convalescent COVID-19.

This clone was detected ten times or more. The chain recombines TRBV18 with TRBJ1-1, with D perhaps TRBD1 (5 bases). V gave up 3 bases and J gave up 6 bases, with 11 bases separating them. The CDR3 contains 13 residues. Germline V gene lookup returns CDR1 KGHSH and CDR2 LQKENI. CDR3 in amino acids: CASSPGGSSEAFF. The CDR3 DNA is TGTGCCAGCTCACCGGGGGGTTCCTCTGAAGCTTTCTTT.

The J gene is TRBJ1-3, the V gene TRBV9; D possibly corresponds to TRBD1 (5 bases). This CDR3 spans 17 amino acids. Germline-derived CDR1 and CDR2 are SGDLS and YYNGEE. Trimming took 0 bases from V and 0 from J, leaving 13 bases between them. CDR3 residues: CASSVGAGLVSGNTIYF. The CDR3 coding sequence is TGTGCCAGCAGCGTAGGGGCAGGGCTAGTCTCTGGAAACACCATATATTTT.

The CDR3 sequence is CASSPPGGSYGYTF. The CDR3 DNA reads as TGTGCCAGCTCACCACCGGGAGGGTCGTATGGCTACACCTTC. V gene TRBV18 combines with J gene TRBJ1-2, with D unclear. The CDR3 is made up of 14 amino acids. CDR1 KGHSH and CDR2 LQKENI come from the germline V gene. The germline V and J ends were trimmed by 0 bases and 5 bases, with 10 bases remaining between them.

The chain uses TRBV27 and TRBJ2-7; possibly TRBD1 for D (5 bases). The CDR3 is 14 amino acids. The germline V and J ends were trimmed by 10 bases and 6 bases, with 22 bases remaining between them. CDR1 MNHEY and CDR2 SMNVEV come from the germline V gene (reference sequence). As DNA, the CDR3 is TGTGCCACCCAGAAAGGACACTCCTCCGGCGAGCAGTACTTC. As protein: CATQKGHSSGEQYF.

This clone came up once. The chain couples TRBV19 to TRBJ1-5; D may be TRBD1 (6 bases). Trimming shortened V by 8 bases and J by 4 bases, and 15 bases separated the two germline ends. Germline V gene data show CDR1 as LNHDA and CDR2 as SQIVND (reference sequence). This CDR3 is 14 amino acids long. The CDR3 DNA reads TGTGCCAGTCGGGGGGCTTCGGGGAATCAGCCCCAGCATTTT. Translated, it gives CASRGASGNQPQHF.

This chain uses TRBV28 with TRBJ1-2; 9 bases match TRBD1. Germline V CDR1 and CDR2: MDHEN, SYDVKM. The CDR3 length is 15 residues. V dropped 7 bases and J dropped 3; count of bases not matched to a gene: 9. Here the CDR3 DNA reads TGTGCCAGCACCCCCCCGGGACAGGGACACTATGGCTACACCTTC. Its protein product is CASTPPGQGHYGYTF.

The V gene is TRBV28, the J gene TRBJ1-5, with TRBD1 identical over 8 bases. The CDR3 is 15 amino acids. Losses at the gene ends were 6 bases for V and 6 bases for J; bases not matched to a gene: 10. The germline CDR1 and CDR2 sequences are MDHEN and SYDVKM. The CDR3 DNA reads TGTGCCAGCAGGTCTGGGGCAGGGGGCAGTCAGCCCCAGCATTTT. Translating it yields CASRSGAGGSQPQHF.